A single T cell receptor (beta chain) is shown here with its context. V dropped 4 bases and J dropped 0 bases, with 13 bases sitting between them. The CDR3 is made up of 15 amino acids. Germline CDR1 SGHRS, CDR2 YFSETQ. These data originate in a study of response to subunit inactivated influenza vaccine. TCRdb processed the RT-PCR reads anew with MiXCR; each CDR3 protein has one entry. The sample holds just under 550,000 distinct CDR3 sequences, 20% to 25% seen once. A further study also used this sample, focusing on T cells expressing NK-cell markers. That study adds: UMI-tagged 5'RACE template switching yielded the TCR beta cDNA. From sorted CD3+CD56+NKG2C+, CD3+CD56+NKG2C- and CD3+CD56-NKG2C+ T cells came the TCR beta repertoires. As a fraction of CD8+ T cells, dominant NKG2C+ clonotypes reached roughly 1.0-8% in six or seven donors.

V gene TRBV5-1 combines with J gene TRBJ1-2; D might be TRBD1 (6 bases). This specimen was CD4+ T cells sorted from PBMCs, taken 11 to 12 days after vaccination. The clonotype originates from a man over 45 who received an inactivated influenza vaccine. The CDR3, as DNA: TGCGCCAGCAGCCTGACAGGCCGAGCTAACTATGGCTACACCTTC. Protein sequence: CASSLTGRANYGYTF.